A selection of T cell receptor beta chains follows, all from one sample in a study of molecular identifiers for immune sequencing clone quantification. From the PCR reads, TCRdb called clonotypes with MiXCR, one entry per CDR3 protein. The sample lists nearly 650,000 distinct CDR3 sequences, over 25% seen once, with about 0.84% in the top ten. The sample taken for sequencing was naive CD8+ T cells from blood, with Jurkat cell RNA spiked in. Receptor source: a human donor in good health. Some libraries in this study had Jurkat cell RNA spiked in. The conserved cysteine and the conserved F or W are not part of the CDR3 here. Size values are once, few and many counts, or a class for expanded clones, and some rows have none.

>TRBV6-2/TRBV6-3|-|16
ASSYSPGQGAENTEAF
>TRBV11-2|-|14
ASGPILASGANVLT
>TRBV28|once|13
ASSWDRGTPDTQS
>TRBV6-1|few|11
ASSEFGTGEQY
>TRBV4-1|many|13
ASSQDEAGLNIQY
>TRBV6-2/TRBV6-3|many|13
ASRRQDSATDTQY
>TRBV20-1|few|14
SARDSPLGSSYEQY
>TRBV15|few|14
ATSIPNRDYGTEAF
>TRBV7-8|-|11
ASSLHRDYEQY
>TRBV19|-|12
ASRERGHTDTQY
>TRBV2|few|14
ASSEPSSRGLNEQF
>TRBV30|few|11
ALVQGAPYEQY
>TRBV27|-|12
ASSLREIPYEQY
>TRBV6-2/TRBV6-3|-|12
ASSYYPGSGELL
>TRBV27|-|12
ASSLRGGDQPQH
>TRBV13|-|12
ASRVQEDTGELF
>TRBV29-1|few|12
SVALAGFTGELF
>TRBV4-3|-|16
ASSQGVGWRTGANVLT
>TRBV5-1|-|15
ASSSRAGAGRTGELF
>TRBV5-6|-|13
ASSPERGLYNEQF
>TRBV28|-|12
ASGIRGGDYGYT
>TRBV11-2|few|12
ASSLRSGGDSQY
>TRBV7-9|-|11
ASSWAMDYEQH
>TRBV5-4|once|13
ASSSGPAGTYEQY
>TRBV12-3/TRBV12-4|-|14
ASSLGAWNSNQPQH
>TRBV29-1|-|13
SVEVAQGAYNEQF
>TRBV19|many|13
ASSAASSGANVLT
>TRBV27|once|11
ASSKQGTYEQY
>TRBV5-6|many|14
ASSPQAVSYMETQY
>TRBV20-1|-|14
SARDLSGFRTDTQY
>TRBV7-8|many|12
ASSAWDRRETQY
>TRBV28|-|12
ASSAVRGRGAQY
>TRBV27|few|12
ASSLSPENYEQY
>TRBV6-2/TRBV6-3|-|9
ASSPRSDYT
>TRBV20-1|-|15
SARDPLTGGRTDTQY
>TRBV4-1|-|15
ASSQDGGRDGRETQY
>TRBV4-3|-|14
ASRQDVTGANYGYT
>TRBV6-5|many|11
ASSYSFGTEAF
>TRBV28|few|15
ASSPIQASYSTDTQY
>TRBV28|many|11
ASSPRTYSPLH
>TRBV5-1|few|13
ASSLVPGDQETQY
>TRBV27|-|12
ASSWAGGWDEQY
>TRBV7-8|few|14
ASSSPGGGPGQPQH
>TRBV7-8|-|15
ASSSTENLSGANVLT
>TRBV2|many|12
ASSASGIGNTIY
>TRBV19|-|17
ASSIRRKTGTVYNEKLF
>TRBV28|many|13
ASGRERDSQETQY
>TRBV4-1|-|10
ASSQPFDEQF
>TRBV12-3/TRBV12-4|few|14
ASSSRTGRALHEQY
>TRBV27|few|14
ASSLHHTGTNTEAF
>TRBV5-6|many|12
ASSLTGSTYEQY
>TRBV5-5|few|15
ASSLLGRGARNTEAF
>TRBV28|many|12
ASSWTGGTYGYT
>TRBV6-5|few|10
ASSETGNEQF